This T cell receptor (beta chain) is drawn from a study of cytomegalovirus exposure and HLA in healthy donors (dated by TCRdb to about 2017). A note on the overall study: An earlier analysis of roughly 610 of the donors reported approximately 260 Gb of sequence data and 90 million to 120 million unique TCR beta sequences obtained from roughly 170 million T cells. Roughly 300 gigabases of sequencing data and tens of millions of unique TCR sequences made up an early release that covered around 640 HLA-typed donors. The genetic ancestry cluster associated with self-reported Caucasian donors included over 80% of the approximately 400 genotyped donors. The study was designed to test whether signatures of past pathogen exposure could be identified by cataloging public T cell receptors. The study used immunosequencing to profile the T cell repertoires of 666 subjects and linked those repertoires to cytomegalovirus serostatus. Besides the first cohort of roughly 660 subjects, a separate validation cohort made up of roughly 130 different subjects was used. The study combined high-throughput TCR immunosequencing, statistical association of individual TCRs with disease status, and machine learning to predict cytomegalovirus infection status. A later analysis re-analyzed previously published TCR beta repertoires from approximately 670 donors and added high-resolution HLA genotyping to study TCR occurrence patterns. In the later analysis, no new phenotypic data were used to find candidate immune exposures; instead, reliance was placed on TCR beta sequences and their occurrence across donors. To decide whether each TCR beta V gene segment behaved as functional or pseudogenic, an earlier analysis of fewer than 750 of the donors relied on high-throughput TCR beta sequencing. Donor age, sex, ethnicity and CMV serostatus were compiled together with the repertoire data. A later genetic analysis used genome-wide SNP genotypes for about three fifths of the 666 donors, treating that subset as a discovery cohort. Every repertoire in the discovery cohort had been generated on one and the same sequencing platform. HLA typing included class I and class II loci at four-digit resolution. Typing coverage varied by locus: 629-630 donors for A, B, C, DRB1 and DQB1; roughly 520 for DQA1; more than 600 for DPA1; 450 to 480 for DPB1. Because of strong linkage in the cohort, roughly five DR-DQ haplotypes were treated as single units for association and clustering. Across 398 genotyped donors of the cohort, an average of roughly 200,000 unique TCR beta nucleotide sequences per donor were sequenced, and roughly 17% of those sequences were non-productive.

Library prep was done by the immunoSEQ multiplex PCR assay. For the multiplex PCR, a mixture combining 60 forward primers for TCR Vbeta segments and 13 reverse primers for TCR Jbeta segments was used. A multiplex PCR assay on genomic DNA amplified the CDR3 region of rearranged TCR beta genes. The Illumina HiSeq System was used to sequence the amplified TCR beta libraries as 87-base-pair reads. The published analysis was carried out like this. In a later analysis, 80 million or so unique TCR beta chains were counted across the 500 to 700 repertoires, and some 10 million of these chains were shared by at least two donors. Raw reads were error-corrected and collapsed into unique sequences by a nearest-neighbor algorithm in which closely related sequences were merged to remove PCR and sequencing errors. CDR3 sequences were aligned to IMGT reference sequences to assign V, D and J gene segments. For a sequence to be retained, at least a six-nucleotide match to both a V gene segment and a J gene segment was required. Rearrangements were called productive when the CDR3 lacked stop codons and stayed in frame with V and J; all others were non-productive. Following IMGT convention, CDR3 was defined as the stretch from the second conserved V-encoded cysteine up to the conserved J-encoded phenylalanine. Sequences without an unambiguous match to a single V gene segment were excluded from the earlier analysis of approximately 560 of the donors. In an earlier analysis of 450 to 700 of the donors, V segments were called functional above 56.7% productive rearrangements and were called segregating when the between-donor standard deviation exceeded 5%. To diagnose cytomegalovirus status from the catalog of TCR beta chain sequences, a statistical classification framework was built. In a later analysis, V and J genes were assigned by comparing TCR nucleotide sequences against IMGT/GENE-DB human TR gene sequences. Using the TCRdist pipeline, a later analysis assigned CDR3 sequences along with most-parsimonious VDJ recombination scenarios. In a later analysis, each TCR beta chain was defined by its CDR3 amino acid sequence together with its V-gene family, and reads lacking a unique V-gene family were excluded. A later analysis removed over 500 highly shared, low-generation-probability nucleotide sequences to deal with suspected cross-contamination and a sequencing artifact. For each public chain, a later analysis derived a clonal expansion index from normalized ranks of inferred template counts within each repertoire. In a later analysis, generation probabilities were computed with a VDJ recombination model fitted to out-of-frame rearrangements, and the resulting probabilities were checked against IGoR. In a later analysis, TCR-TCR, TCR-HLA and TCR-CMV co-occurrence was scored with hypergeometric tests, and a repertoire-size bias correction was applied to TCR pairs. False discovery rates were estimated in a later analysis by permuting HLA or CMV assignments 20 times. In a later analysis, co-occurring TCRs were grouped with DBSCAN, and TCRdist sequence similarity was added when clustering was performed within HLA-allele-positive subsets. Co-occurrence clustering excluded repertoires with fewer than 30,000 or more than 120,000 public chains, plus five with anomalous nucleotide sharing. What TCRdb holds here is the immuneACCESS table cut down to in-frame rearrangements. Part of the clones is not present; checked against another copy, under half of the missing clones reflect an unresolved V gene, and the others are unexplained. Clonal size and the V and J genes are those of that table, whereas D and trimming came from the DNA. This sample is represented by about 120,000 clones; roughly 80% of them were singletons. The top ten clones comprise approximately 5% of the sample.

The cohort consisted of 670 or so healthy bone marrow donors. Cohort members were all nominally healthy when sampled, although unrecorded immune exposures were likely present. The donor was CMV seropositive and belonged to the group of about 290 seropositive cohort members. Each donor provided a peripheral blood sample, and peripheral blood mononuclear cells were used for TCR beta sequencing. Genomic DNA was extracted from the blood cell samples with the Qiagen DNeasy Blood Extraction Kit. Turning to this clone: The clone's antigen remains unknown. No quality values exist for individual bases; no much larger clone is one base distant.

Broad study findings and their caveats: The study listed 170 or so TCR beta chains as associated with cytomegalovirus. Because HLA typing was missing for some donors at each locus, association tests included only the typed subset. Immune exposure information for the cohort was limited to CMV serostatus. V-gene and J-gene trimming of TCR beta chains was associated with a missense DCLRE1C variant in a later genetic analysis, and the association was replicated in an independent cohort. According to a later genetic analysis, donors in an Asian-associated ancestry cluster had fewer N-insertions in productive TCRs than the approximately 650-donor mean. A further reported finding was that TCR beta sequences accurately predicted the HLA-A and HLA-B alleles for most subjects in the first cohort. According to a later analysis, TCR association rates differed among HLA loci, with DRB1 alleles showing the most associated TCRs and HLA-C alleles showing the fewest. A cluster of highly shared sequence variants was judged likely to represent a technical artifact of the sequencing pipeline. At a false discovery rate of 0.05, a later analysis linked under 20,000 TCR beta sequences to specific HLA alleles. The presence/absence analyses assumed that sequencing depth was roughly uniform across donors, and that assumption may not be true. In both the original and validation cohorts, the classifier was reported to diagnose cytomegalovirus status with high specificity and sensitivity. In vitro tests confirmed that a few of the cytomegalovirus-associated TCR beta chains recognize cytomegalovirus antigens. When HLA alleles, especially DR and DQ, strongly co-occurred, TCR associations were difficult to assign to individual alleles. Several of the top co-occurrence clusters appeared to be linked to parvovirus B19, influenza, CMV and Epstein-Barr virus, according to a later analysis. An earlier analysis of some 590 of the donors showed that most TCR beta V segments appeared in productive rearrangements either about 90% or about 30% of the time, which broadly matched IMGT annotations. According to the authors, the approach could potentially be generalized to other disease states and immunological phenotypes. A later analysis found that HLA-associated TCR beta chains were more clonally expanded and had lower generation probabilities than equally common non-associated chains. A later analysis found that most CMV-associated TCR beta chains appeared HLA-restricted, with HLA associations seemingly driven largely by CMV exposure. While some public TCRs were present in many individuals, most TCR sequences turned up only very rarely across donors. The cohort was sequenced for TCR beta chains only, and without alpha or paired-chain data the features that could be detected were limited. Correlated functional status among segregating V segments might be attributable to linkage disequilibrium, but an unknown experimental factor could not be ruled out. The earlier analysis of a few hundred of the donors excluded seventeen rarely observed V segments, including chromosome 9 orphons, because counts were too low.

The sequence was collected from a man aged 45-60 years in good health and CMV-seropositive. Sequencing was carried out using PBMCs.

CDR3 loop: CASSHETGSEAFF. The DNA sequence follows: TGCGCCAGCAGCCACGAGACAGGGTCTGAAGCTTTCTTT. The rearranged chain carries TRBV4-3 and TRBJ1-1; 7 bases in the middle match TRBD1. Trimmed from V: 3 bases; trimmed from J: 6 bases; junction bases lacking a gene match: 4. The CDR3, from cysteine to phenylalanine, totals 13 residues. The CDR3 DNA has 39 bases and is translated from base 1. Via the germline V gene, CDR1 is LGHNA and CDR2 YSLEER.